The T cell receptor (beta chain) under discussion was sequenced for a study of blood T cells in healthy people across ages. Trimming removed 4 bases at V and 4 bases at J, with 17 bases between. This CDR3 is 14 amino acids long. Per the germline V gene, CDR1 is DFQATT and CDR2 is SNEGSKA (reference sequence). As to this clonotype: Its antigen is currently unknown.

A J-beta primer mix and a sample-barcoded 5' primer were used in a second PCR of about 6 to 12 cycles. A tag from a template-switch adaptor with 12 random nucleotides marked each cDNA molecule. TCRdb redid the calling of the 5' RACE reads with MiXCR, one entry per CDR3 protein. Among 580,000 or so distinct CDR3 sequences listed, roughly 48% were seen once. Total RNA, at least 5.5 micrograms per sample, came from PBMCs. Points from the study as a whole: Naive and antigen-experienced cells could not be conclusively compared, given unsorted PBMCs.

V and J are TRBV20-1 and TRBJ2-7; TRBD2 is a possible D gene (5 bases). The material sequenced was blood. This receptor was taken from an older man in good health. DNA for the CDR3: TGCAGTGCTATAATTGGGAGTCGAGGATACGAGCAGTACTTC. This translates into CSAIIGSRGYEQYF.